This T cell receptor beta chain was recorded in a study of CD8 T cells in Susac syndrome. Whole-study findings and limits: Expansion of Susac CD8+ clones peaked in TEMRA cells and in active patients.

About this clonotype itself: Its cognate antigen is unknown.

Reverse transcription of about 0.45 to 1 ug RNA was performed with random hexamers. The CDR3 of TCR beta was amplified by immunoSEQ multiplex PCR across 54 Vbeta and 13 Jbeta. In TCRdb, the immunoSEQ multiplex PCR reads were re-called with MiXCR into one record per CDR3 protein. In the table there are about 130,000 distinct CDR3 sequences, more than 90% of which are singletons. FACS enriched CD8+ TEMRA cells, while bulk CD8+ and CD4+ were negatively isolated. Trimming took off 5 bases at V and 0 bases at J, with 16 bases between the two ends. The CDR3 runs 16 residues. The clonotype was recovered from a human donor with Susac syndrome. Sequences were obtained from CD8+ T cells from PBMCs. The chain combines TRBV12-3 or TRBV12-4 with TRBJ2-5; D may be TRBD1 (6 bases). The CDR3, as DNA: TGTGCCAGCAGTGGTATGGGGGCCCGGTACCAAGAGACCCAGTACTTC. Its translation: CASSGMGARYQETQYF.